Presented here are 26 T cell receptor beta chains from one specimen sequenced in a study of cytomegalovirus exposure and HLA in healthy donors. With 60 Vbeta and 13 Jbeta primers, the PCR was carried out. The method was immunoSEQ multiplex PCR; TCRdb's version includes in-frame clones alone and lacks a portion of them. The table records under 200,000 clones, 84% of them present only once. The sample taken for sequencing was PBMCs. These receptors were collected from a boy between 2 and 10 years old in good health and CMV-seronegative.

The chain has TRBV5-4 and TRBJ2-7; 7 nucleotides match TRBD1. With V trimmed by 2 bases and J by 7 bases, 18 bases remained unmatched. Germline CDR1 and CDR2: SGHNT and YYREEE (reference sequence). The CDR3 runs to 17 residues. CDR3 coding DNA: TGTGCCAGCAGCTTCATCAGCAGATGGACAGGCGTCGGGGAGCAGTACTTC. It codes for CASSFISRWTGVGEQYF. The full variable domain, its missing parts supplied by reference TRBV5-4 and TRBJ2-7, is ETGVTQSPTHLIKTRGQQVTLRCSSQSGHNTVSWYQQALGQGPQFIFQYYREEENGRGNFPPRFSGLQFPNYSSELNVNALELDDSALYLCASSFISRWTGVGEQYFGPGTRLTVT.

In this sample, this clone turned up once. J is TRBJ2-5 and V is TRBV7-2; D not resolved. CDR1 and CDR2 from the germline V gene are SGHTA and FQGNSA. With 5 bases removed from V and 2 bases from J, the gap between germline ends came to 6 bases. The CDR3 totals 12 residues. The CDR3 bases are TGTGCCAGCAGCCCGACTCAAGAGACCCAGTACTTC. It is translated as CASSPTQETQYF.

This clone occurred once. This chain uses TRBV6-1 with TRBJ2-7; 11 bases match TRBD2. This CDR3 contains 15 residues. Germline V lookup: CDR1 MNHNS, CDR2 SASEGT. The ends lost 4 bases at V and 2 bases at J; junction bases unmatched: 4. CDR3 region: CASSGVSGRAYEQYF. The CDR3 DNA sequence: TGTGCCAGCAGTGGTGTTAGCGGGAGGGCCTACGAGCAGTACTTC.

This clone was recorded only once. The chain carries TRBV29-1 and TRBJ2-1; 7 nucleotides line up with TRBD1. With 7 bases clipped from V and 4 bases from J, the junction kept 10 bases outside the gene matches. Germline V gene sequence: CDR1 SQVTM, CDR2 ANQGSEA. The CDR3 loop spans 14 amino acids. In nucleotides, the CDR3 is TGCAGCGCGTCCCCGGGACAGCGTTACAATGAGCAGTTCTTC. This encodes CSASPGQRYNEQFF.

The CDR3 DNA follows: TGTGCCAGCAGCTTAGATCCGAACCCGAACTATGAGCAGTTCTTC. It yields the protein CASSLDPNPNYEQFF. This sequence joins TRBV11-2 and TRBJ2-1; D is unresolved. Trimming removed 0 bases at V and 8 bases at J, with 14 bases between. This CDR3 comprises 15 residues. Per the germline V gene, CDR1 is SGHAT and CDR2 is FQNNGV.

The chain uses TRBV7-8 and TRBJ2-3; D is undetermined. Deletions cut 5 bases from V and 0 bases from J, with 12 bases between. Germline CDR1 SGHVS, CDR2 FQNEAQ. This CDR3 comprises 15 residues. DNA for the CDR3: TGTGCCAGCAGCATAGTAGCAGTTAGCACAGATACGCAGTATTTT. Translating gives CASSIVAVSTDTQYF.

The table lists this clone with a count of one. The rearrangement uses TRBV7-2 and TRBJ2-3; 7 positions match TRBD2. The J segment lost 0 bases and the V segment lost 1 base, leaving 10 bases of the junction unmatched. CDR3 length: 18 amino acids. The germline gives CDR1 SGHTA, CDR2 FQGNSA. CDR3 in amino acids: CASSLGLAEPLSTDTQYF. The CDR3, as DNA: TGTGCCAGCAGCTTAGGGCTAGCGGAGCCCCTTAGCACAGATACGCAGTATTTT.

This clone was recorded a few times. The chain employs TRBV25-1 and TRBJ1-5; 10 bases line up with TRBD1. The V gene's germline CDR1 is MGHDK and CDR2 SYGVNS. The CDR3 is 14 amino acids. V trimming: 4 bases; J trimming: 7 bases; junction bases outside the gene matches: 4. The CDR3 nucleotides read TGTGCCAGCAGTGGACAGGGGGCGCGGCAGCCCCAGCATTTT. It encodes CASSGQGARQPQHF.

The V and J genes are TRBV19 and TRBJ2-7; possible D gene TRBD2, 7 bases. CDR1 and CDR2 from the germline V gene are LNHDA and SQIVND (reference sequence). The length of the CDR3 is 15 residues. The ends were cut back, 5 bases at V and 2 bases at J, with 16 bases in the middle. The CDR3 loop is CASSSSGRGTYEQYF. Here the CDR3 DNA reads TGTGCCAGTAGTTCCTCAGGGAGGGGGACCTACGAGCAGTACTTC.

This chain uses TRBV6-1 with TRBJ2-7, with 9 nucleotides matching TRBD1. J was trimmed by 8 bases and V by 8 bases; bases with no gene match: 10. The germline gives CDR1 MNHNS, CDR2 SASEGT. The CDR3 length is 13 residues. CDR3 sequence reads: CASFRQGEVQQYF. DNA for the CDR3: TGTGCCAGCTTCAGACAGGGGGAGGTTCAGCAGTACTTC.

The chain employs TRBV2 and TRBJ2-7, with 8 nucleotides matching TRBD2. The CDR3 runs to 15 residues. The trim removed 6 bases at V and 3 bases at J, leaving 10 bases unmatched. Per the germline V gene, CDR1 is SNHLY and CDR2 is FYNNEI. The chain's CDR3 is CASSNRPSGYYEQYF. The CDR3 coding sequence is TGTGCCAGCAGCAATCGTCCTAGCGGGTACTACGAGCAGTACTTC.

CDR3 loop: CASTLRDRDNQPQHF. For the CDR3, the DNA is TGTGCCAGCACCCTTAGGGACAGGGATAATCAGCCCCAGCATTTT. V and J are TRBV5-6 and TRBJ1-5; 9 nucleotides line up with TRBD1. Germline lookup yields CDR1 SGHDT and CDR2 YYEEEE. This CDR3 is 15 amino acids long. V was pared by 6 bases and J by 4 bases, with 8 bases of the junction left unmatched.

This chain joins TRBV7-6 and TRBJ2-6; a weak D match, TRBD1 (5 bases). The length of the CDR3 is 14 residues. The V and J ends lost 6 bases and 2 bases respectively, with 8 bases between them. The germline V gene has CDR1 SGHVS and CDR2 FNYEAQ. CDR3 sequence reads: CASSLRAGANVLTF. The CDR3 nucleotides are TGTGCCAGCAGTCTCAGGGCTGGGGCCAACGTCCTGACTTTC. The complete variable domain, with remaining parts taken from reference TRBV7-6 and TRBJ2-6, reads GAGVSQSPRYKVTKRGQDVALRCDPISGHVSLYWYRQALGQGPEFLTYFNYEAQQDKSGLPNDRFSAERPEGSISTLTIQRTEQRDSAMYRCASSLRAGANVLTFGAGSRLTVL.

The chain carries TRBV18 and TRBJ2-2, with TRBD1 matching 7 bases. The germline gives CDR1 KGHSH, CDR2 LQKENI. J gave up 4 bases and V 3 bases, and 11 bases lay outside the gene matches. The CDR3 is 17 residues long. The CDR3 here is CASSPLRQGRSTGELFF. CDR3 DNA sequence: TGTGCCAGCTCACCCCTAAGACAGGGACGTAGCACCGGGGAGCTGTTTTTT.

The chain is built from TRBV5-1 and TRBJ2-1; 9 bases are shared with TRBD2. This CDR3 is 14 amino acids long. CDR1 and CDR2 (germline): SGHRS, YFSETQ. The junction had 6 bases not matched to a gene; V was cut back by 4 bases and J by 7 bases. This CDR3 reads CASSDGTSRNEQFF. The CDR3 bases are TGCGCCAGCAGCGACGGGACTAGCCGGAATGAGCAGTTCTTC.

The rearrangement uses TRBV7-6 and TRBJ2-7, with 9 bases matching TRBD2. CDR3 length: 16 residues. The germline V gene has CDR1 SGHVS and CDR2 FNYEAQ. J lost 2 bases, V lost 4 bases, and 9 bases had no gene match. CDR3 DNA sequence: TGTGCCAGCAGCTCCCCGAGCGGGAGGCGCCCCTACGAGCAGTACTTC. Translated: CASSSPSGRRPYEQYF.

The chain links TRBV19 to TRBJ2-7; 8 bases agree with TRBD2. The V and J ends lost 8 bases and 3 bases, in that order; junction bases with no gene match: 6. The CDR3 contains 13 residues. CDR1 and CDR2 (germline): LNHDA, SQIVND (reference sequence). The DNA of the CDR3 is TGTGCCAGTGGGGAGGGACTAGTCTACGAGCAGTACTTC. Its translation is CASGEGLVYEQYF.

The sample holds a few counts of this clone. The rearrangement joins TRBV5-6 to TRBJ2-3; 9 bases agree with TRBD2. The germline V gene encodes CDR1 SGHDT and CDR2 YYEEEE. V shed 3 bases and J 3 bases; nucleotides not matched to a gene: 17. The CDR3 spans 19 residues. CDR3 amino acids: CASSSRLAGSPSGTDTQYF. Here the CDR3 DNA reads TGTGCCAGCAGCTCTCGGCTAGCGGGAAGCCCCTCTGGAACAGATACGCAGTATTTT.

This chain connects TRBV25-1 to TRBJ1-1, with D uncertain. Germline lookup yields CDR1 MGHDK and CDR2 SYGVNS. The V gene lost 3 bases and the J gene lost 0 bases, with 5 bases spanning the gap. The CDR3 runs to 13 residues. CDR3 amino acids: CASSEPVNTEAFF. As DNA, the CDR3 is TGTGCCAGCAGTGAGCCAGTGAACACTGAAGCTTTCTTT.

The V call is TRBV6-1, the J call TRBJ2-7, with unresolved D. V was trimmed by 6 bases and J by 4 bases, leaving 7 bases between them. Germline V CDR1 and CDR2: MNHNS, SASEGT. This CDR3 region has 11 residues. CDR3: CASRQNYEQYF. The CDR3 region has the DNA TGTGCCAGCAGACAGAATTACGAGCAGTACTTC.

The CDR3 DNA is TGTGCCAGCAGCCGCCGGAGGGGTAGCACAGATACGCAGTATTTT. Its translation is CASSRRRGSTDTQYF. V usage is TRBV11-2 and J usage is TRBJ2-3, with a possible D match to TRBD2 (6 bases). Germline lookup yields CDR1 SGHAT and CDR2 FQNNGV. V lost 5 bases and J lost 0, with 12 bases in between. CDR3 length: 15 amino acids.

This clone was recorded a few times. In the same sample, other DNA sequences code for this CDR3. The V and J genes are TRBV10-1 and TRBJ2-7, with D unresolved. There are 12 residues in the CDR3. CDR1 and CDR2 (germline): WNHNN, SYGVQD (reference sequence). The V end lost 8 bases, the J end lost 1 base, and 9 bases lay between the germline ends. Here the CDR3 reads CASGSSSYEQYF. In DNA form, the CDR3 reads TGCGCCAGCGGTAGTAGTTCCTACGAGCAGTACTTC.

The rearrangement links TRBV5-1 to TRBJ2-1; 8 nucleotides match TRBD2. V trimming: 0 bases; J trimming: 1 base; junction bases outside the gene matches: 3. Per the germline V gene, CDR1 is SGHRS and CDR2 is YFSETQ. The CDR3 runs 16 residues. The CDR3 reads CASSLVGGRSYNEQFF. In DNA, the CDR3 is TGCGCCAGCAGCTTGGTAGGCGGGAGGTCCTACAATGAGCAGTTCTTC.

The chain recombines TRBV5-1 with TRBJ1-2; 7 nucleotides match TRBD1. The CDR3 is 16 amino acids. Trimming took 4 bases from V and 5 from J; bases not matched to a gene: 14. The V gene's germline CDR1 is SGHRS and CDR2 YFSETQ. The CDR3 region is CASSKGQTSLSYGYTF. CDR3 DNA sequence: TGCGCCAGCAGCAAGGGACAGACATCCTTGAGTTATGGCTACACCTTC.

This rearrangement joins TRBV27 to TRBJ1-1, with D uncertain. The V and J ends lost 3 bases and 1 base respectively, with 9 bases between them. The CDR3 covers 14 residues. CDR1 is MNHEY and CDR2 is SMNVEV in the germline V gene (reference sequence). CDR3 sequence reads: CASSFGAPNTEAFF. In DNA form, the CDR3 reads TGTGCCAGCAGTTTCGGAGCTCCGAACACTGAAGCTTTCTTT.

The J gene is TRBJ2-5, the V gene TRBV5-6; D unclear. The J call could be wrong; TRBJ2-7 is a better fit for the DNA end. Looked up from germline, CDR1 is SGHDT and CDR2 is YYEEEE. The CDR3 is 13 residues long. DNA of the CDR3: TGTGCCAGCAGCTTGATCCTGTCCTACGAGCAGTACTTC. Its protein is CASSLILSYEQYF.